This T cell receptor beta chain was identified during a study of T-cell memory formation after mild COVID-19. Study in general: Clusters were largely donor specific. Whole-study results and caveats: CD4+ contracting clones were mainly CM and EM; CD8+ ones, EMRA.

TCRdb reprocessed the 5' RACE reads with MiXCR, giving one entry per CDR3 protein. The sample yields about 360,000 distinct CDR3 sequences, approximately 15% seen once. Trimming stripped 5 bases from V and 3 bases from J, with 13 bases between. The CDR3 runs 15 residues. Germline V CDR1 and CDR2: MNHNY, SVGAGI (reference sequence). As concerns this clonotype: Its antigen is not identified.

The sequence was collected from a man between 18 and 29 years old who had mild COVID-19 (a few samples of this study predate the infection). Cell type and time point are not known. The chain links TRBV6-6 to TRBJ2-2, with a possible D match to TRBD2 (5 bases). The sequenced material came from PBMCs or a T cell subset sorted from them (not recorded which). CDR3 region: CASSRPGSYTGELFF. Here the CDR3 DNA reads TGTGCCAGCAGTCGTCCGGGATCCTACACCGGGGAGCTGTTTTTT.